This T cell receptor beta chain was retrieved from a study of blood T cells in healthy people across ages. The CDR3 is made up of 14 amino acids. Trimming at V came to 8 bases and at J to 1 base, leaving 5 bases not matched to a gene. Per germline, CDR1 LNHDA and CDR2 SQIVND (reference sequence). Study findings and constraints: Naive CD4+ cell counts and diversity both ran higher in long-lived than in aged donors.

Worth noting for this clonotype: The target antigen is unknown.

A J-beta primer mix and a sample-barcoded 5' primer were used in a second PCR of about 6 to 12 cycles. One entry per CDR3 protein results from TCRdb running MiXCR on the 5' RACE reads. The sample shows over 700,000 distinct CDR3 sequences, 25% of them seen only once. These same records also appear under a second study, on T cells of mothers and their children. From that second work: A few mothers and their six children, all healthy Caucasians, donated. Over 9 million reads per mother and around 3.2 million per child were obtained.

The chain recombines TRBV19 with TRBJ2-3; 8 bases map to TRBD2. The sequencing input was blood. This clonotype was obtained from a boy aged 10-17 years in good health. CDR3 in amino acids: CASSTSGGTDTQYF. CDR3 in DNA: TGTGCCAGTTCAACTAGCGGAGGCACAGATACGCAGTATTTT.